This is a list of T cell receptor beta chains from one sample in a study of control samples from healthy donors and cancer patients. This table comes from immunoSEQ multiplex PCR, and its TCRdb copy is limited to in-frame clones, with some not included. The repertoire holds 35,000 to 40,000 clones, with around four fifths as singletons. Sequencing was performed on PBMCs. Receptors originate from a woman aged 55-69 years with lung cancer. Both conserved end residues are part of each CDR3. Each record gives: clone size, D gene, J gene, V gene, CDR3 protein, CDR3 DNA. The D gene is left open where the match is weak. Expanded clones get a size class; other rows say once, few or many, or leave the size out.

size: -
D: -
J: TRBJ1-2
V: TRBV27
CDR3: CASGTGNYGYTF
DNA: TGTGCCAGTGGGACGGGGAACTATGGCTACACCTTC

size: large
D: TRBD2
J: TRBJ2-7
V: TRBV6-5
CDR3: CASTQSGMRRHEQYF
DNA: TGTGCCAGCACCCAAAGCGGGATGCGTAGACACGAGCAGTACTTC

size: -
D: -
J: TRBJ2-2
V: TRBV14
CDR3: CASSPTRGSGNTGELFF
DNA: TGTGCCAGCAGCCCCACACGGGGTTCCGGGAACACCGGGGAGCTGTTTTTT

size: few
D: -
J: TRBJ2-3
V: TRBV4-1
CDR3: CASSQEPNDLGRSTDTQYF
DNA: TGCGCCAGCAGCCAAGAACCCAATGACCTCGGACGGAGCACAGATACGCAGTATTTT

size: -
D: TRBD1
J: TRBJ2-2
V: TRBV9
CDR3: CASSAGTGNLGELFF
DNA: TGTGCCAGCAGCGCCGGGACAGGGAACTTAGGGGAGCTGTTTTTT

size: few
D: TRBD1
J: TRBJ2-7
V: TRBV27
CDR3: CASNRQGRNEQYF
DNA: TGTGCCAGCAACAGACAGGGGCGGAACGAGCAGTACTTC

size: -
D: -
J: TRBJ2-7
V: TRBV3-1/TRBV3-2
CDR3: CASSYYGEQYF
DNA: TGTGCCAGCAGCTATTACGGCGAGCAGTACTTC

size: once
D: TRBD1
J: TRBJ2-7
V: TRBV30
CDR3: CAWRAGTGSYEQYF
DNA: TGTGCCTGGAGGGCCGGGACAGGTTCCTACGAGCAGTACTTC

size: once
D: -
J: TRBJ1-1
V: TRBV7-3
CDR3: CASSLYGGPNTEAFF
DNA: TGTGCCAGCAGCTTGTACGGGGGGCCTAACACTGAAGCTTTCTTT

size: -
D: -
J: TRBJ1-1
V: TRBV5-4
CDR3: CASTADGNTEAFF
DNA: TGTGCCAGCACCGCCGACGGAAACACTGAAGCTTTCTTT

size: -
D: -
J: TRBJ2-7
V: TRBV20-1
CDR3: CSAGGPNYEQYF
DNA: TGCAGTGCTGGTGGGCCAAACTACGAGCAGTACTTC

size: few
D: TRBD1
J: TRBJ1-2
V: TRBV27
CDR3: CASSLVLGGQIYGYTF
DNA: TGTGCCAGCAGTTTAGTTTTAGGGGGCCAGATCTATGGCTACACCTTC

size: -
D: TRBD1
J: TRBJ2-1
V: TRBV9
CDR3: CASSVDFGTDQFF
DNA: TGTGCCAGCAGCGTAGATTTTGGGACAGACCAGTTCTTC

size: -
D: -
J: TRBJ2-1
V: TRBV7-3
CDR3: CASSLTADNEQFF
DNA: TGTGCCAGCAGCTTAACGGCCGACAATGAGCAGTTCTTC

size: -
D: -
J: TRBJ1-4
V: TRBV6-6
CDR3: CASSDRQTLNEKLFF
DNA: TGTGCCAGCAGCGATCGACAGACTCTTAATGAAAAACTGTTTTTT

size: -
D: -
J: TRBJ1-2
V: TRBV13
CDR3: CASSLVVGGTSTIGYTF
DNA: TGTGCCAGCAGCTTAGTAGTGGGAGGGACCTCGACAATAGGCTACACCTTC

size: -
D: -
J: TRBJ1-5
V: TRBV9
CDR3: CASSVGSGYQPQHF
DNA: TGTGCCAGCAGTGTCGGGAGCGGATATCAGCCCCAGCATTTT

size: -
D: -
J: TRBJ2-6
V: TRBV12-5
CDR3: CASGNSGANVLTF
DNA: TGTGCTAGTGGTAACTCTGGGGCCAACGTCCTGACTTTC

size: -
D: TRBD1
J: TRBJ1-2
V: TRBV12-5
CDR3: CASGLPTQGTYGYTF
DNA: TGTGCTAGTGGTTTGCCTACACAGGGGACCTATGGCTACACCTTC

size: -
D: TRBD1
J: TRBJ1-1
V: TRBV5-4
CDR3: CASSSGQGTTEAFF
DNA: TGTGCCAGCAGCTCGGGACAGGGAACCACTGAAGCTTTCTTT

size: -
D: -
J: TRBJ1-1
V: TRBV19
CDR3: CATNPRVNTEAFF
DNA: TGTGCCACCAACCCCAGGGTGAACACTGAAGCTTTCTTT

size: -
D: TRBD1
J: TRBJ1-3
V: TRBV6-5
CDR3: CASTSDRVRNTIYF
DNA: TGTGCCAGCACCAGCGACAGGGTTAGGAACACCATATATTTT

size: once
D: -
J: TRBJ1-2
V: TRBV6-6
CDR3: CASSYSRGGYTF
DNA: TGTGCCAGCAGTTACTCGAGGGGTGGCTACACCTTC

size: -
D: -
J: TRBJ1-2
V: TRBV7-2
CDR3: CASSFNIYGYTF
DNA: TGTGCCAGCAGCTTTAACATTTATGGCTACACCTTC

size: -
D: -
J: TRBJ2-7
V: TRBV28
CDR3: CASSSILKVYEQYF
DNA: TGTGCCAGCAGTTCTATCCTGAAGGTCTACGAGCAGTACTTC

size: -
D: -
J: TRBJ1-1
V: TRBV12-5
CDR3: CASGLDRAAFF
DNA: TGTGCTAGTGGTTTAGATAGGGCGGCTTTCTTT

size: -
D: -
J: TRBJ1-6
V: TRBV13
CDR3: CASSLRSYNSPLHF
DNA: TGTGCCAGCAGCTTGAGATCCTATAATTCACCCCTCCACTTT

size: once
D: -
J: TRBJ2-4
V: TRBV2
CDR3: CASSLRGALAKNIQYF
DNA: TGTGCCAGCAGCCTGCGAGGGGCGCTAGCCAAAAACATTCAGTACTTC

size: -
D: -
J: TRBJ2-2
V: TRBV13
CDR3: CASSLDRDPTNTGELFF
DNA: TGTGCCAGCAGCTTAGACAGGGACCCCACGAACACCGGGGAGCTGTTTTTT

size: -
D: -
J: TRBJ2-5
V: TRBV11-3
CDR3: CASSLDFEETQYF
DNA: TGTGCCAGCAGCTTGGACTTTGAAGAGACCCAGTACTTC

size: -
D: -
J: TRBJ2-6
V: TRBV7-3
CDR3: CASGSNSGANVLTF
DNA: TGTGCCAGCGGCTCAAACTCTGGGGCCAACGTCCTGACTTTC

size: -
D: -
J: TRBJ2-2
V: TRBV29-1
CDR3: CSVYKNTGELFF
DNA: TGCAGCGTCTACAAGAACACCGGGGAGCTGTTTTTT

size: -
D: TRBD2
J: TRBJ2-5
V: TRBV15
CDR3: CATSIPGGRQKTQYF
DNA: TGTGCCACCAGCATTCCCGGGGGGAGGCAAAAGACCCAGTACTTC